These 27 T cell receptor beta chains were all obtained from the same sample, sequenced in a study of spatial heterogeneity in lung cancer. Study findings and constraints: Tumors with more nonsynonymous mutations had more expanded intratumoral alpha and beta TCRs.

One entry per CDR3 protein, called by TCRdb with MiXCR from the 5' RACE reads. The sample includes some 5,000 distinct CDR3 sequences, 12% of them seen just once. The time point was: sample taken at primary tumor resection. No antigen is known for these receptors. The sample consisted of lung tumor tissue, taken at surgery. These receptors all come from a male donor with early-stage non-small cell lung cancer.

This clonotype has ten or more counts. The chain recombines TRBV19 with TRBJ1-2; no reliable D call. The V gene's germline CDR1 is LNHDA and CDR2 SQIVND (reference sequence). Trimming took off 3 bases at V and 2 bases at J, with 7 bases between the two ends. CDR3 size: 13 residues. The CDR3 nucleotides are TGTGCCAGTAGTATCGCGGGGAACTATGGCTACACCTTC. As protein: CASSIAGNYGYTF.

This clonotype appeared a few times. The genes are TRBV14 and TRBJ2-3, with D tentatively TRBD1 (5 bases). With 5 bases removed from V and 6 bases from J, the gap between germline ends came to 15 bases. Germline values: CDR1 SGHDN, CDR2 FVKESK. This CDR3 comprises 14 residues. The CDR3, as DNA: TGTGCCAGCAGCTTCCGACAGTCAGGCGATACGCAGTATTTT. Amino acids: CASSFRQSGDTQYF.

As regards this clonotype: Since a much larger clone is just one base distant, this may be a read error. This chain joins TRBV6-6 and TRBJ1-4; no clear D. The CDR3 sequence is 16 residues long. V was shortened by 4 bases and J by 0 bases, with 12 bases between the two germline ends. Germline V lookup: CDR1 MNHNY, CDR2 SVGAGI (reference sequence). The CDR3 coding sequence is TGTGCCAGCAGTTTCCTCCACAGCGCAACTAATGAAAAACTGTTTTTT. Its translation is CASSFLHSATNEKLFF.

The chain recombines TRBV19 with TRBJ1-5, with D perhaps matching TRBD1 (5 bases). The V end was cut by 4 bases, the J end by 4 bases, with 11 bases between. CDR1 and CDR2 from the germline V gene are LNHDA and SQIVND (reference sequence). The CDR3 is 14 residues long. The CDR3 is CASSRDGGNQPQHF. The CDR3 DNA follows: TGTGCCAGTAGTAGGGACGGGGGAAATCAGCCCCAGCATTTT.

The rearrangement joins TRBV24-1 to TRBJ2-1; TRBD2 aligns across 11 bases. Germline-derived CDR1 and CDR2 are KGHDR and SFDVKD. CDR3 length: 16 amino acids. V shed 2 bases, J shed 3 bases, and the junction held 2 bases outside the gene matches. CDR3 DNA: TGTGCCACCAGTGATTCGACTAGCGGGAACTACAATGAGCAGTTCTTC. This encodes CATSDSTSGNYNEQFF.

This chain uses TRBV20-1 with TRBJ1-2; a possible D gene is TRBD1 (6 bases). Germline V lookup: CDR1 DFQATT, CDR2 SNEGSKA (reference sequence). CDR3 length: 14 amino acids. V gave up 3 bases and J gave up 4 bases, with 15 bases separating them. The CDR3 sequence is CSARGEQGFYGYTF. The CDR3, as DNA: TGCAGTGCTAGGGGGGAACAGGGCTTCTATGGCTACACCTTC.

This clonotype is termed medium-sized. The genes are TRBV4-3 and TRBJ2-3; tentative D call: TRBD1 (6 bases). V was cut by 2 bases and J by 4 bases, with 7 bases left in between. Germline V gene sequence: CDR1 LGHNA, CDR2 YSLEER. The CDR3 length is 13 residues. The CDR3 is CASSQRTADTQYF. CDR3 nucleotide sequence: TGCGCCAGCAGCCAAAGGACAGCAGATACGCAGTATTTT.

V gene TRBV18 combines with J gene TRBJ1-5; 7 nucleotides align to TRBD1. CDR1 and CDR2 (germline): KGHSH, LQKENI. This CDR3 has 13 amino acids. Losses at the gene ends were 5 bases for V and 5 bases for J; bases not matched to a gene: 3. The CDR3 DNA follows: TGTGCCAGCTCAGCAGGGGGGGATCAGCCCCAGCATTTT. This translates into CASSAGGDQPQHF. Combining the CDR3 with reference TRBV18 and TRBJ1-5 gives the whole variable domain NAGVMQNPRHLVRRRGQEARLRCSPMKGHSHVYWYRQLPEEGLKFMVYLQKENIIDESGMPKERFSAEFPKEGPSILRIQQVVRGDSAAYFCASSAGGDQPQHFGDGTRLSIL.

The rearrangement joins TRBV25-1 to TRBJ1-1, with TRBD1 matching 7 bases. CDR3 length: 15 amino acids. Germline-derived CDR1 and CDR2 are MGHDK and SYGVNS. Trimming cost V 4 bases and J 8 bases; bases outside gene matches: 13. CDR3: CASSAGGTVISEAFF. The CDR3 DNA sequence: TGTGCCAGCAGTGCCGGAGGGACAGTAATCTCCGAAGCTTTCTTT.

Many counts were recorded for this clonotype. The chain links TRBV19 to TRBJ2-7, with TRBD2 matching over 10 bases. The CDR3 runs 16 residues. CDR1 is LNHDA and CDR2 is SQIVND in the germline V gene (reference sequence). The V and J ends lost 7 bases and 6 bases, in that order; junction bases with no gene match: 15. The CDR3, as DNA: TGTGCCAGTAACGAACCGGGACTAGCGTATACCTCCGAGCAGTACGTC. Translation gives CASNEPGLAYTSEQYV.

The V gene is TRBV7-2, the J gene TRBJ2-5; 8 bases line up with TRBD2. The V and J ends lost 6 bases and 3 bases, in that order; junction bases with no gene match: 0. Germline CDR1 and CDR2: SGHTA and FQGNSA. The CDR3 is made up of 12 amino acids. CDR3 protein: CASSSGEETQYF. As DNA, the CDR3 is TGTGCCAGCAGTAGCGGGGAAGAGACCCAGTACTTC.

In this sample, this clonotype turned up a few times. This sequence joins TRBV9 and TRBJ2-7, with TRBD2 matching 10 bases. From germline, CDR1 is SGDLS and CDR2 YYNGEE. This CDR3 is 13 amino acids long. V trimming: 1 base; J trimming: 7 bases; junction bases outside the gene matches: 2. CDR3 loop: CASSVTSGTEQYV. The CDR3 coding sequence is TGTGCCAGCAGCGTAACTAGCGGGACGGAGCAGTACGTC.

This clonotype has more than one count but fewer than ten. The genes are TRBV5-1 and TRBJ2-3; TRBD2 matches at 8 bases. CDR3 size: 15 residues. Trimming removed 4 bases from V and 6 bases from J; junction bases left unmatched: 10. CDR1 SGHRS and CDR2 YFSETQ come from the germline V gene. The CDR3, as DNA: TGCGCCAGCAGCCTAGCAGCGGGAGTGGTCGATACGCAGTATTTT. It specifies CASSLAAGVVDTQYF.

V is TRBV28 and J is TRBJ1-5; no firm D call. The ends were cut back, 7 bases at V and 0 bases at J, with 4 bases in the middle. The CDR3 extends over 12 amino acids. The germline V gene encodes CDR1 MDHEN and CDR2 SYDVKM. CDR3 DNA: TGTGCCAGCAAGAATAGCAATCAGCCCCAGCATTTT. Protein: CASKNSNQPQHF.

The chain employs TRBV7-9 and TRBJ2-5, with D perhaps TRBD1 or TRBD2 (5 bases each). The ends were cut back, 6 bases at V and 1 base at J, with 15 bases in the middle. Germline V gives CDR1 SEHNR, CDR2 FQNEAQ (reference sequence). The CDR3 length is 15 residues. CDR3 amino acids: CASRPTRGSQETQYF. CDR3 sequence (DNA): TGTGCCAGCAGACCAACACGGGGCTCCCAAGAGACCCAGTACTTC.

In its sample, this clonotype was seen a few times. This chain joins TRBV6-5 and TRBJ1-1; no clear D gene. The CDR3 runs 14 residues. V gave up 5 bases and J gave up 1 base, with 11 bases separating them. Germline assignment: CDR1 MNHEY and CDR2 SVGAGI. The CDR3 loop reads CASSAGFSNTEAFF. The CDR3 DNA reads TGTGCCAGCAGTGCGGGCTTTTCGAACACTGAAGCTTTCTTT.

V is TRBV6-5 and J is TRBJ2-1, with 11 bases that match TRBD2. J lost 4 bases, V lost 6 bases, and 11 bases had no gene match. Germline loops: CDR1 MNHEY, CDR2 SVGAGI. The CDR3 sequence is 17 residues long. DNA of the CDR3: TGTGCCAGCAGCCCTTTTGCGACTAGCGGGGTTTACAATGAGCAGTTCTTC. Protein: CASSPFATSGVYNEQFF.

This clonotype was recorded a few times. The V and J genes are TRBV15 and TRBJ1-5, with TRBD1 as a possible D gene (5 bases). Germline assignment: CDR1 LNHNV and CDR2 YYDKDF (reference sequence). Trimming left V 3 bases short and J 4 bases short, with 13 bases between. The CDR3 is 15 residues long. The CDR3 region is CATSSDLGVNQPQHF. For the CDR3, the DNA is TGTGCCACCAGCAGCGACTTAGGGGTAAATCAGCCCCAGCATTTT.

In this sample, this clonotype turned up a few times. The chain uses TRBV27 and TRBJ2-3, with a possible D match to TRBD2 (5 bases). This CDR3 has 14 amino acids. V was pared by 4 bases and J by 7 bases, with 15 bases between. Germline lookup yields CDR1 MNHEY and CDR2 SMNVEV (reference sequence). Here the CDR3 DNA reads TGTGCCAGCAGTTGGAGGCAGCCTCCAAATACGCAGTATTTT. This encodes CASSWRQPPNTQYF.

This clonotype ranks as medium-sized. J is TRBJ2-5 and V is TRBV19; 8 bases map to TRBD1. Trimming cost V 4 bases and J 4 bases; bases outside gene matches: 11. Germline V lookup: CDR1 LNHDA, CDR2 SQIVND (reference sequence). CDR3 size: 16 residues. The CDR3: CASSTSPDRAGETQYF. CDR3 sequence (DNA): TGTGCCAGTAGTACTTCCCCGGACAGGGCTGGAGAGACCCAGTACTTC.

Within the sample, this clonotype is medium-sized (0.01 to 0.1%). V gene TRBV7-6 combines with J gene TRBJ2-1; 7 bases match TRBD2. CDR3 length equals 13 residues. Per the germline V gene, CDR1 is SGHVS and CDR2 is FNYEAQ. Here the CDR3 DNA reads TGTGCTTCCCGGACTAGGGCGAACGGTGAGCAGTTCTTC. Residues: CASRTRANGEQFF.

V gene TRBV20-1 combines with J gene TRBJ2-3; TRBD2 agrees at 9 bases. The CDR3 spans 17 residues. With V trimmed by 1 base and J by 0 bases, 8 bases remained unmatched. CDR1 is DFQATT and CDR2 is SNEGSKA in the germline V gene (reference sequence). CDR3 sequence reads: CSARVPSGTTSTDTQYF. The CDR3 coding sequence is TGCAGTGCTAGAGTGCCTAGCGGGACCACTAGCACAGATACGCAGTATTTT.

In this sample, this clonotype is medium-sized. The gene calls are TRBV12-3 or TRBV12-4 and TRBJ1-1; D not certain. The CDR3 extends over 14 amino acids. The ends were cut back, 5 bases at V and 4 bases at J, with 14 bases in the middle. The CDR3 is CASSPPFPVTEAFF. In nucleotides, the CDR3 is TGTGCCAGCAGTCCCCCATTCCCGGTCACTGAAGCTTTCTTT.

Only a few counts were recorded for this clonotype. This chain uses TRBV7-9 with TRBJ2-3; D might be TRBD2 (6 bases). The germline CDR1 and CDR2 sequences are SEHNR and FQNEAQ (reference sequence). Trimming took 1 base from V and 2 from J, leaving 10 bases between them. This CDR3 is 15 amino acids long. The CDR3, as DNA: TGTGCCAGCAGCTTAGTCGGGGGTGACACAGATACGCAGTATTTT. Its protein is CASSLVGGDTDTQYF. The full variable domain, rest sourced from reference TRBV7-9 and TRBJ2-3, is DTGVSQNPRHKITKRGQNVTFRCDPISEHNRLYWYRQTLGQGPEFLTYFQNEAQLEKSRLLSDRFSAERPKGSFSTLEIQRTEQGDSAMYLCASSLVGGDTDTQYFGPGTRLTVL.

The rearrangement uses TRBV2 and TRBJ1-6; tentative D call: TRBD1 (5 bases). CDR3 length: 14 amino acids. Trimming cost V 8 bases and J 4 bases, with 12 bases left between them. Germline V CDR1 and CDR2: SNHLY, FYNNEI. The CDR3 sequence: CASGGTSYNSPLHF. CDR3 DNA: TGTGCCAGCGGCGGGACGTCGTATAATTCACCCCTCCACTTT.

The chain uses TRBV20-1 and TRBJ2-3, with D possibly being TRBD2 (6 bases). The CDR3 loop spans 15 amino acids. Trimming left V 3 bases short and J 1 base short, with 14 bases between. CDR1 DFQATT and CDR2 SNEGSKA come from the germline V gene (reference sequence). The CDR3 sequence: CSASPGTLRTDTQYF. The CDR3 DNA sequence: TGCAGTGCTAGCCCCGGGACTCTACGCACAGATACGCAGTATTTT.

This chain connects TRBV7-2 to TRBJ2-7; D is undetermined. The CDR3 is made up of 14 amino acids. The germline gives CDR1 SGHTA, CDR2 FQGNSA. The ends were cut back, 2 bases at V and 0 bases at J, with 8 bases in the middle. DNA of the CDR3: TGTGCCAGCAGCTTATCAGACGGCTCCTACGAGCAGTACTTC. This translates into CASSLSDGSYEQYF.